This T cell receptor (beta chain) stems from a study of blood T cell repertoires in COVID-19. Original processing notes: How many nucleated cells were present was estimated from reference gene primer amplification. The protocol was immunoSEQ multiplex PCR, while the TCRdb copy is restricted to in-frame clones and leaves out a portion. The DNA was the basis for D and trimming; V, J and clone size are from that table. The data contain around 120,000 clones, approximately 70% of them singletons. CDR1 and CDR2 (germline): MDHEN, SYDVKM. Losses at the gene ends were 6 bases for V and 14 bases for J; bases not matched to a gene: 11. The CDR3 length is 12 residues.

This chain connects TRBV28 to TRBJ2-5; 8 nucleotides align to TRBD1. The sequenced sample was peripheral blood. This clonotype originated in an elderly man with acute or convalescent COVID-19. The CDR3 spells CASSLRNRGAYF. The CDR3 bases are TGTGCCAGCAGCCTACGCAACAGGGGGGCTTACTTC.